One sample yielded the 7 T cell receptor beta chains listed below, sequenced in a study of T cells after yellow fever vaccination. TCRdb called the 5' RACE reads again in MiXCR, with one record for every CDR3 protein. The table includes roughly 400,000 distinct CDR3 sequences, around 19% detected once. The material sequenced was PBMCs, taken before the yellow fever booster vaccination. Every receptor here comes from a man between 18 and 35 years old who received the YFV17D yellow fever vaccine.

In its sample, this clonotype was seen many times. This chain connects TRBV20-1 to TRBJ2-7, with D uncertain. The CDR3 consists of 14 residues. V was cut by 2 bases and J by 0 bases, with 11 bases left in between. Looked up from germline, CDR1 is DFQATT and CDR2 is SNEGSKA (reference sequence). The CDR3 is CSARPRISSYEQYV. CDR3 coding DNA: TGCAGTGCTAGACCCCGGATCAGCTCCTACGAGCAGTACGTC.

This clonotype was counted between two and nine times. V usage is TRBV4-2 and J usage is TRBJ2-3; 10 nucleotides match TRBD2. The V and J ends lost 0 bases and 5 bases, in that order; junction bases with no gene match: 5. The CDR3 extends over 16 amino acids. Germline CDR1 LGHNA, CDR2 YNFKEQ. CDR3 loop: CASSQDRAGGRDTQYF. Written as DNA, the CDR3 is TGTGCCAGCAGCCAAGATAGAGCGGGGGGGCGAGATACGCAGTATTTT.

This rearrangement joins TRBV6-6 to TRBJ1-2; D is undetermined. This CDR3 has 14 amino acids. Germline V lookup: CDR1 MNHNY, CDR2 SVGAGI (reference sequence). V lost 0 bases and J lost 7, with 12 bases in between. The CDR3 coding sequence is TGTGCCAGCAGTTACTCGAGTAGGCTAAGTGGCTACACCTTC. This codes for CASSYSSRLSGYTF.

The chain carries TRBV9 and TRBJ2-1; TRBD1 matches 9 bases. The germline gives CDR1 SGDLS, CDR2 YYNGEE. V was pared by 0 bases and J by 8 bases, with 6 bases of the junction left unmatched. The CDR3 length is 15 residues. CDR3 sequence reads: CASSVEGQGIDEQFF. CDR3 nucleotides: TGTGCCAGCAGCGTAGAGGGACAGGGAATTGATGAGCAGTTCTTC.

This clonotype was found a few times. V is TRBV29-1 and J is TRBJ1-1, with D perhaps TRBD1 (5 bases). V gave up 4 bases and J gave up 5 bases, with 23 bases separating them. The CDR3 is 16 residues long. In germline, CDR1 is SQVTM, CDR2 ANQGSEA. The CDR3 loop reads CSVAPHFGQGWTEAFF. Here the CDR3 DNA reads TGCAGCGTTGCTCCCCATTTCGGCCAGGGCTGGACTGAAGCTTTCTTT.

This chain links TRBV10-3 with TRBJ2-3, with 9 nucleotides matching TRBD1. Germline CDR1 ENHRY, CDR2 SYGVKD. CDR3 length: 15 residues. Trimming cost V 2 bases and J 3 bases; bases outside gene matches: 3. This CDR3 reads CAISEPGQGTDTQYF. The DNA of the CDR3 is TGTGCCATCAGTGAGCCTGGACAGGGGACAGATACGCAGTATTTT.

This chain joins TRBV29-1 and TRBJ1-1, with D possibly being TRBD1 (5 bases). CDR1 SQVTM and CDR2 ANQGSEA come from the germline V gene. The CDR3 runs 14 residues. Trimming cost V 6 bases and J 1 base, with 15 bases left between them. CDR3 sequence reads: CSVAKGTPNTEAFF. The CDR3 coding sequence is TGCAGCGTGGCTAAGGGGACTCCGAACACTGAAGCTTTCTTT. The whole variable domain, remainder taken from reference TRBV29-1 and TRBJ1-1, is SAVISQKPSRDICQRGTSLTIQCQVDSQVTMMFWYRQQPGQSLTLIATANQGSEATYESGFVIDKFPISRPNLTFSTLTVSNMSPEDSSIYLCSVAKGTPNTEAFFGQGTRLTVV.